Here is one T cell receptor (beta chain) with its context. This entry comes from a study of Graves' ophthalmopathy and Graves' hyperthyroidism. Amplifying from RNA transcripts, the study obtained TCR beta CDR3 regions. The authors performed first-round RT-PCR with HTBI primers and then a second-round multiplex PCR. TCRdb reanalysed the multiplex PCR reads using MiXCR and keeps one entry per CDR3 protein. Here the sample spans over a million distinct CDR3 sequences, about 35% being singletons. CDR1 SEHNR and CDR2 FQNEAQ come from the germline V gene (reference sequence). The junction had 9 bases not matched to a gene; V was cut back by 5 bases and J by 8 bases. The CDR3 sequence is 14 residues long.

The genes are TRBV7-9 and TRBJ1-2; 9 nucleotides match TRBD1. The TCR was taken from an adult man with Graves' hyperthyroidism. The specimen sequenced was peripheral blood or thyroid tissue (not recorded which). The CDR3: CASSPQDRGVGYTF. The DNA of the CDR3 is TGTGCCAGCAGCCCTCAGGACAGGGGAGTCGGCTACACCTTC.